This record covers a single TCR beta chain. The CDR3 is 15 residues long. The ends were cut back, 3 bases at V and 2 bases at J, with 10 bases in the middle. Germline loops: CDR1 MNHNS, CDR2 SASEGT. The assay was immunoSEQ multiplex PCR, and TCRdb's table has in-frame clones only and misses some. The repertoire holds under 200,000 clones, 75% to 95% seen once, with 0.5% to 0.65% in the top ten. This record comes from a study of blood T cell repertoires in COVID-19. Sample: peripheral blood. The source of this sequence is a man aged 45-60 years with acute or convalescent COVID-19. The V and J genes are TRBV6-1 and TRBJ2-2; possible D gene TRBD1, 6 bases. CDR3 sequence reads: CASSDRGDNTGELFF. The CDR3 DNA is TGTGCCAGCAGTGACAGGGGCGATAACACCGGGGAGCTGTTTTTT.